This TCR beta chain was documented in a study of OX40 agonist ivuxolimab in advanced cancers. Across the whole study: Past anti-PD-1, anti-PD-L1 or anti-CTLA-4 therapy was accepted, and roughly 38% had received some. A partial response was reached by three patients: one with hepatocellular carcinoma and two with cutaneous melanoma.

Per the germline V gene, CDR1 is LGHNA and CDR2 is YNFKEQ. This CDR3 comprises 14 residues. J lost 2 bases, V lost 5 bases, and 4 bases had no gene match. Study observations and caveats: Expanded peripheral T cell antigen specificity was not determined.

Clones were sequenced by immunoSEQ multiplex PCR, and TCRdb holds only the in-frame ones, with some missing. Among 50,000 to 70,000 clones listed, about 81% were seen once. Note on this clone: What it recognizes is unknown.

The sequenced sample was CD4+ or CD8+ T cells sorted from blood, obtained in a trial of the OX40 agonist ivuxolimab. This sequence originates from an adult with an advanced solid tumor such as melanoma, head and neck, liver or kidney cancer. V usage is TRBV4-2 and J usage is TRBJ2-3; 7 bases align to TRBD1. The CDR3 DNA reads TGTGCCAGCAGCTCTACAGGGGACACAGATACGCAGTATTTT. Its translation: CASSSTGDTDTQYF.